This T cell receptor (beta chain) was sequenced for a study of blood T cell repertoires in COVID-19. The overall study: PBMCs, B-cell-depleted T cells, or T cells provided the cDNA or gDNA that made up the material.

Study processing details: Amplification with reference gene primers provided the estimates of nucleated cell counts. Assay used: immunoSEQ multiplex PCR; TCRdb lists only in-frame clones, some missing. V and J calls and clone size are as listed in that table; D and trimming were resolved from the DNA. The sample lists approximately 140,000 clones; roughly 83% were seen once. The trim removed 5 bases at V and 5 bases at J, leaving 13 bases unmatched. The CDR3 is 17 amino acids. Germline loops: CDR1 MDHEN, CDR2 SYDVKM. This clonotype was sampled from a man aged 40-49 years with acute COVID-19. The V call is TRBV28, the J call TRBJ2-1; TRBD2 aligns across 9 bases. Sequencing was carried out using PBMCs or T cells enriched from blood (not recorded which). The CDR3 nucleotides are TGTGCCAGCAGTGCTACCCCCATTAGCGGGAGCCACAATGAGCAGTTCTTC. Translated: CASSATPISGSHNEQFF.